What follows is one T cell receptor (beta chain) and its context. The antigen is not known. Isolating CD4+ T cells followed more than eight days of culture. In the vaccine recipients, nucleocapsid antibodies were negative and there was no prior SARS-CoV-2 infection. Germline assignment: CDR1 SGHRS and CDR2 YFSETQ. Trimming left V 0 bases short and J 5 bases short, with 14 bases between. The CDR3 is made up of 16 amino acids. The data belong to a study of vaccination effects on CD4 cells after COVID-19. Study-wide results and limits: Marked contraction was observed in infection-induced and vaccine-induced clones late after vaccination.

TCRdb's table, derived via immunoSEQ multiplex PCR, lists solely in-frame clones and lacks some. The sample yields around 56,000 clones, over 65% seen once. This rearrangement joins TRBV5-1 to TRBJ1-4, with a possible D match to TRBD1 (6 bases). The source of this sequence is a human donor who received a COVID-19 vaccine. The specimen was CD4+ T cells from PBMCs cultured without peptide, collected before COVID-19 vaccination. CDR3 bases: TGCGCCAGCAGCTTGGAGCCACAGGGCGAGAATGAAAAACTGTTTTTT. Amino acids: CASSLEPQGENEKLFF.